This T cell receptor beta chain was sequenced in a study of shared clonotypes between healthy human individuals. Whole-study results and caveats: Deeper or shallower sequencing was expected to change how clonotypes are shared among donors. Sorted-subset sequencing, rarefaction showed, was incomplete despite large depth.

This clone came up once. The antigen remains unidentified. Some clones are missing from TCRdb's copy, which holds only in-frame ones; the method was immunoSEQ multiplex PCR. The data contain approximately 500,000 clones, about 95% of them singletons. Sequencing was carried out using naive CD4+ T cells sorted from blood. Subset reported: CD45RA+ positively selected. The TCR sequence derives from a woman in her 30s in good health.

CDR3 sequence reads: CASKLVTSGNTIYF. The CDR3 DNA reads as TGTGCCAGCAAGCTAGTAACTTCTGGAAACACCATATATTTT. This rearrangement joins TRBV2 to TRBJ1-3, with D uncertain. V lost 7 bases and J 1 base, leaving 11 bases between the germline ends. CDR1 is SNHLY and CDR2 is FYNNEI in the germline V gene. The length of the CDR3 is 14 residues.